This TCR beta chain originates from a study of PD-1 blockade in classical Hodgkin lymphoma. Whole-study findings and limits: Possible causes of repertoire differences, disease activity or prior therapy, remain undefined. Relapsed/refractory patients reportedly had lower baseline diversity than newly diagnosed patients.

Patients all relapsed after autologous stem cell transplantation, and there was variation in brentuximab vedotin exposure. Profiling relied on immunoSEQ multiplex PCR, and the TCRdb table lists in-frame clones only, not all of them. The sample has tens of thousands of clones, 70% to 80% seen once. As for this clone: Its target is unknown.

Germline loops: CDR1 MNHEY, CDR2 SVGAGI. The germline V and J ends were trimmed by 4 bases and 3 bases, with 12 bases remaining between them. The CDR3 runs to 14 residues. The sample consisted of peripheral blood mononuclear cells (PBMCs), taken before the second cycle of nivolumab. The clonotype was recovered from a human donor with classical Hodgkin lymphoma. V gene TRBV6-5 combines with J gene TRBJ1-2, with D tentatively TRBD1 (5 bases). This CDR3 is CASSSMQGYYGYTF. The CDR3 DNA follows: TGTGCCAGCAGTTCCATGCAGGGTTACTATGGCTACACCTTC.